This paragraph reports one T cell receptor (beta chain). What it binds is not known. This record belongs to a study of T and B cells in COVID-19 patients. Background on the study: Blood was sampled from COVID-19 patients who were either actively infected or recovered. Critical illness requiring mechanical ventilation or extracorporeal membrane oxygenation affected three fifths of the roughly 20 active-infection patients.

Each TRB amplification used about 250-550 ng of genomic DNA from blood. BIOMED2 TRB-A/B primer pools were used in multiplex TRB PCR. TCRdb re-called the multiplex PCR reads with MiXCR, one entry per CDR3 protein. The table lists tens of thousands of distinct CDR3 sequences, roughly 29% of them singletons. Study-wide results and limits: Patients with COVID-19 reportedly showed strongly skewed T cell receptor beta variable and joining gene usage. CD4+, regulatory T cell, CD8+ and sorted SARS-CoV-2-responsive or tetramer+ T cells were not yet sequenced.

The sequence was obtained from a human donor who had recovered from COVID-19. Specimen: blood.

CDR3 DNA: TGTGCCAGTAAAAGCGGGGGGACGGAGACCCAGTACTTC. The encoded protein is CASKSGGTETQYF. This sequence joins TRBV19 and TRBJ2-5; 9 nucleotides align to TRBD2. Germline V lookup: CDR1 LNHDA, CDR2 SQIVND (reference sequence). J was trimmed by 5 bases and V by 7 bases; bases with no gene match: 5. The CDR3 has 13 residues.